Each of the 17 T cell receptor beta chains below was sequenced from the same sample in a study of identical twins. TCRdb fed the 5' RACE reads into MiXCR, producing one record per CDR3 protein. This sample has approximately 700,000 distinct CDR3 sequences; 18% occur once, and the top ten carry roughly 13%. This sample was also put to use in a study of T cells expressing NK-cell markers.

The specimen was PBMCs. These TCRs come from a woman aged 18-29 years in good health.

The chain carries TRBV7-9 and TRBJ2-1; 7 bases are shared with TRBD2. J was trimmed by 2 bases and V by 2 bases; bases with no gene match: 6. Germline V lookup: CDR1 SEHNR, CDR2 FQNEAQ (reference sequence). This CDR3 has 16 amino acids. CDR3 DNA: TGTGCCAGCAGCTTACCAGCGGGAACCGCCTACAATGAGCAGTTCTTC. Translated: CASSLPAGTAYNEQFF.

The chain couples TRBV6-1 to TRBJ1-2; perhaps TRBD1 as D (5 bases). V shed 7 bases and J shed 5 bases, with 14 bases lying between them. Germline V lookup: CDR1 MNHNS, CDR2 SASEGT. The CDR3 loop spans 13 amino acids. The CDR3 region has the DNA TGTGCCAGCACTAGAGGGGTCCCATATGGCTACACCTTC. It codes for CASTRGVPYGYTF.

The genes are TRBV20-1 and TRBJ2-1; TRBD2 aligns across 8 bases. CDR1 is DFQATT, CDR2 SNEGSKA, per germline (reference sequence). The CDR3 extends over 15 amino acids. The ends lost 0 bases at V and 5 bases at J; junction bases unmatched: 6. The CDR3, as DNA: TGCAGTGCTAGAGATCCGGGCGGGGGGAACAATGAGCAGTTCTTC. It codes for CSARDPGGGNNEQFF.

This clonotype occurred many times. The V gene is TRBV7-9, the J gene TRBJ1-2; 7 bases fit TRBD1. V lost 5 bases to trimming and J lost 4 bases; unmatched junction nucleotides: 4. The CDR3 length is 13 residues. Germline V lookup: CDR1 SEHNR, CDR2 FQNEAQ (reference sequence). The CDR3 nucleotides are TGTGCCAGCAGCACAGGGGTGGGCTATGGCTACACCTTC. It encodes CASSTGVGYGYTF.

The chain links TRBV10-3 to TRBJ2-1, with a possible D match to TRBD1 (5 bases). Trimming pared 3 bases from V and 5 bases from J, leaving 8 bases between. Germline values: CDR1 ENHRY, CDR2 SYGVKD. CDR3 size: 13 residues. The CDR3 region has the DNA TGTGCCATCAGTGACAGGGCAGACAATGAGCAGTTCTTC. It specifies CAISDRADNEQFF.

This clonotype turned up a few times. The chain has TRBV7-9 and TRBJ2-3; the match to TRBD1 covers 7 bases. Germline assignment: CDR1 SEHNR and CDR2 FQNEAQ (reference sequence). V lost 5 bases to trimming and J lost 0 bases; unmatched junction nucleotides: 11. CDR3 length: 17 residues. This chain's CDR3 is CASSGRQGSQSTDTQYF. The CDR3 DNA is TGTGCCAGCAGCGGCCGACAGGGAAGTCAAAGCACAGATACGCAGTATTTT.

This clonotype appeared a few times. The V and J genes are TRBV20-1 and TRBJ2-3; D possibly corresponds to TRBD2 (7 bases). Trimming took off 5 bases at V and 2 bases at J, with 14 bases between the two ends. Germline assignment: CDR1 DFQATT and CDR2 SNEGSKA (reference sequence). The CDR3 is 14 amino acids. CDR3 DNA sequence: TGCAGTGCTCGGGGGGCCGCGTACACAGATACGCAGTATTTT. Protein product: CSARGAAYTDTQYF.

This clonotype was counted only a few times. The CDR3 sequence is CSARPFRGTPEAFF. For the CDR3, the DNA is TGCAGTGCTAGGCCATTTCGAGGGACCCCTGAAGCTTTCTTT. The chain carries TRBV20-1 and TRBJ1-1; the D gene is possibly TRBD1 (5 bases). The CDR3 contains 14 residues. The germline V gene has CDR1 DFQATT and CDR2 SNEGSKA (reference sequence). V was pared by 3 bases and J by 6 bases, with 17 bases between.

This chain joins TRBV10-3 and TRBJ2-1, with D tentatively TRBD2 (6 bases). Germline V gene sequence: CDR1 ENHRY, CDR2 SYGVKD. The CDR3 is 14 residues long. The germline V and J ends were trimmed by 2 bases and 10 bases, with 15 bases remaining between them. CDR3 protein: CAISEPGGPDEQFF. CDR3 DNA: TGTGCCATCAGTGAGCCCGGAGGGCCAGACGAGCAGTTCTTC.

This clonotype was seen once. The gene calls are TRBV6-2 or TRBV6-3 and TRBJ2-1; D is ambiguous. The V gene's germline CDR1 is MNHEY and CDR2 SVGEGT. V shed 0 bases and J shed 13 bases, with 13 bases lying between them. This CDR3 is built from 13 residues. The CDR3 DNA reads as TGTGCCAGCAGTTACTCGACGCCCACCCATCAGTTCTTC. This sequence encodes CASSYSTPTHQFF.

The V gene is TRBV5-1, the J gene TRBJ2-5; D may be TRBD2 (6 bases). The V gene's germline CDR1 is SGHRS and CDR2 YFSETQ. The V end lost 1 base, the J end lost 4 bases, and 14 bases lay between the germline ends. This CDR3 has 15 amino acids. The CDR3 coding sequence is TGCGCCAGCAGCTTGTATGGACCCGGGGGAGAGACCCAGTACTTC. The encoded protein is CASSLYGPGGETQYF.

This clonotype turned up a few times. The CDR3 loop is CASSPVSRYNEQFF. CDR3 DNA: TGTGCCAGCAGCCCTGTATCGCGCTACAATGAGCAGTTCTTC. V and J are TRBV12-3 or TRBV12-4 and TRBJ2-1; no firm D call. The CDR3 extends over 14 amino acids. The V end was cut by 6 bases, the J end by 3 bases, with 12 bases between.

This clonotype was seen a single time. J is TRBJ1-1 and V is TRBV29-1; D might be TRBD1 (5 bases). CDR1 SQVTM and CDR2 ANQGSEA come from the germline V gene. CDR3 size: 14 residues. The V and J ends lost 6 bases and 4 bases respectively, with 18 bases between them. CDR3 protein: CSVGWGGYSTEAFF. Here the CDR3 DNA reads TGCAGCGTGGGATGGGGGGGATACAGCACTGAAGCTTTCTTT. Variable domain in full (rest from reference TRBV29-1 and TRBJ1-1): SAVISQKPSRDICQRGTSLTIQCQVDSQVTMMFWYRQQPGQSLTLIATANQGSEATYESGFVIDKFPISRPNLTFSTLTVSNMSPEDSSIYLCSVGWGGYSTEAFFGQGTRLTVV.

V gene TRBV5-1 combines with J gene TRBJ2-3; D gene ambiguous. The CDR3 loop spans 16 amino acids. The germline CDR1 and CDR2 sequences are SGHRS and YFSETQ. The germline V and J ends were trimmed by 0 bases and 2 bases, with 13 bases remaining between them. The CDR3 loop reads CASSLDYAEITDTQYF. CDR3 bases: TGCGCCAGCAGCTTGGATTATGCGGAAATCACAGATACGCAGTATTTT.

This clonotype has at least ten counts. The chain uses TRBV3-1 and TRBJ1-6; D remains unclear. Germline CDR1 and CDR2: LGHDT and YNNKEL (reference sequence). This CDR3 comprises 15 residues. The V and J ends lost 4 bases and 6 bases respectively, with 13 bases between them. DNA for the CDR3: TGTGCCAGCAGCCTACTGGACGGACTTAATTCACCCCTCCACTTT. It specifies CASSLLDGLNSPLHF.

The J gene is TRBJ2-5, the V gene TRBV6-5; D is uncertain. The germline gives CDR1 MNHEY, CDR2 SVGAGI. Trimming cost V 2 bases and J 5 bases, with 15 bases left between them. The CDR3 totals 15 residues. The CDR3 spells CASSYQAPMAETQYF. Here the CDR3 DNA reads TGTGCCAGCAGTTACCAGGCCCCGATGGCGGAGACCCAGTACTTC.

The chain carries TRBV9 and TRBJ1-1; D gene unclear. There are 13 residues in the CDR3. The V end lost 0 bases, the J end lost 6 bases, and 9 bases lay between the germline ends. The germline V gene has CDR1 SGDLS and CDR2 YYNGEE. The CDR3, as DNA: TGTGCCAGCAGCGTAGCGGGAGGAGCTGAAGCTTTCTTT. Protein sequence: CASSVAGGAEAFF. Complete variable domain (other parts from reference TRBV9 and TRBJ1-1): DSGVTQTPKHLITATGQRVTLRCSPRSGDLSVYWYQQSLDQGLQFLIQYYNGEERAKGNILERFSAQQFPDLHSELNLSSLELGDSALYFCASSVAGGAEAFFGQGTRLTVV.